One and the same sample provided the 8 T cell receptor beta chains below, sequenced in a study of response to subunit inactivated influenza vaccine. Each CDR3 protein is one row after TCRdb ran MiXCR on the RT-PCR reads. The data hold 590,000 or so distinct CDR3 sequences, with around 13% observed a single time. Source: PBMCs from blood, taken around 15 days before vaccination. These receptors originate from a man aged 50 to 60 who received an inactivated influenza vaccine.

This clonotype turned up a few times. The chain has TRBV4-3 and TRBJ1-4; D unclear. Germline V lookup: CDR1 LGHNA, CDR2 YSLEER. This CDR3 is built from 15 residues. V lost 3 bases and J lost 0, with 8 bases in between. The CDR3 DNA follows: TGCGCCAGCAGCCAGGCTCGGGCAACTAATGAAAAACTGTTTTTT. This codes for CASSQARATNEKLFF.

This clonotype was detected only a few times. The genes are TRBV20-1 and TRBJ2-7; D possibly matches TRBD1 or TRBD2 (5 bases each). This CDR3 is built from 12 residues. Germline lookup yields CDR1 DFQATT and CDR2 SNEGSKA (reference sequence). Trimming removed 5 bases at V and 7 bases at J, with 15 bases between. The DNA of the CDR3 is TGCAGTGCTCGAGGGGTCCTCTGGGAGCAGTACTTC. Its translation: CSARGVLWEQYF.

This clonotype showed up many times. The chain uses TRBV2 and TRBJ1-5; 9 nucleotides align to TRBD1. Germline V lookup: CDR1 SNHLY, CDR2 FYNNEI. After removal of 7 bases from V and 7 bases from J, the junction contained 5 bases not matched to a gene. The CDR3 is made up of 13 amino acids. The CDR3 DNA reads TGTGCCAGCAAGGGACAGGGACGACAGCCCCAGCATTTT. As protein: CASKGQGRQPQHF.

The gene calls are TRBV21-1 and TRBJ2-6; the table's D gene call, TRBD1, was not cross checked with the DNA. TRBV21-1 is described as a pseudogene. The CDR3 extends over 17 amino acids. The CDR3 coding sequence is TGTGCCAGCAGCAAGAGGGGGGGTGACAGCTGGGCCAACGTCCTGACTTTC. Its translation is CASSKRGGDSWANVLTF.

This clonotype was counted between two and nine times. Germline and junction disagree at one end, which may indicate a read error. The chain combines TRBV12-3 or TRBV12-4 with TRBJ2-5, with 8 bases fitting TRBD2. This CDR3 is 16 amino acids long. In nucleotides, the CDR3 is TGTGCCAGCAGTGTAGCGGGGAGGACAATCACCGAGACCCAGTACTTC. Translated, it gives CASSVAGRTITETQYF.

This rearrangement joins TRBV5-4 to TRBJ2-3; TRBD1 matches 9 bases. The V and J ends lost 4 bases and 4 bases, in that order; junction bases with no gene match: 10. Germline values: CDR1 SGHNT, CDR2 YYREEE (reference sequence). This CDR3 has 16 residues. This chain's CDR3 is CASSPGGTGNSDTQYF. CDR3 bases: TGTGCCAGCAGCCCAGGCGGGACAGGGAACTCAGATACGCAGTATTTT.

The CDR3 region has the DNA TGTGCCAGCAGCTTGGGGGACTCCGGTGAGCAGTTCTTC. Translation gives CASSLGDSGEQFF. The chain is built from TRBV5-5 and TRBJ2-1, with D possibly being TRBD2 (6 bases). The germline V gene has CDR1 SGHKS and CDR2 YYEKEE (reference sequence). Between the trimmed V and J ends, which lost 0 bases and 9 bases, there was a span of 10 bases. The CDR3 has 13 amino acids.

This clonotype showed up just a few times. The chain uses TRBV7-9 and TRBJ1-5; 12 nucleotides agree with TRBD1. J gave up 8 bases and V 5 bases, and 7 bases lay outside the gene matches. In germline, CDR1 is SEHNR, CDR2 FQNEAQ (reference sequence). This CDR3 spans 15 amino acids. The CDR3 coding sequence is TGTGCCAGCAGCCCTGGGACAGGGGGCATTGAGCCCCAGCATTTT. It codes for CASSPGTGGIEPQHF. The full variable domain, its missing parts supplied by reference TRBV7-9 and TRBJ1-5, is DTGVSQNPRHKITKRGQNVTFRCDPISEHNRLYWYRQTLGQGPEFLTYFQNEAQLEKSRLLSDRFSAERPKGSFSTLEIQRTEQGDSAMYLCASSPGTGGIEPQHFGDGTRLSIL.